Listed below are T cell receptor beta chains from one sample, sequenced in a study. TCRdb reprocessed the 5' RACE reads with MiXCR, giving one entry per CDR3 protein. This table holds approximately 57,000 distinct CDR3 sequences, 20% found once. The sequencing sample was made of tumor-infiltrating Tregs sorted from the breast tumor. The receptors here all came from a female donor with breast cancer. CDR3s include the opening cysteine and the closing phenylalanine or tryptophan. A clone size is listed for some rows: how often the clone was seen (once, few, many), or a class if it is expanded.

>TRBV20-1|few|11
CSAGNYNEQFF
>TRBV19|few|14
CASVKGGFNEKLFF
>TRBV4-2|few|15
CASSQDRRITDTQYF
>TRBV5-1|many|14
CASSLTWDNREQYF
>TRBV7-9|once|13
CASSRDGSYEQYF
>TRBV29-1|-|14
CSGLGLQMNSEALF
>TRBV5-6|-|15
CASMVRGRITGELFF
>TRBV11-3|many|13
CASSLGKNTEAFF
>TRBV27|few|12
CASSASRIGQFF
>TRBV18|few|16
CASSPSGLSNTGELFF
>TRBV5-1|few|15
CASSPGQGWSTEAFF
>TRBV7-2|-|13
CASSLESAGIQYF
>TRBV5-4|many|14
CASSSKQGFTEAFF
>TRBV3-1|-|14
CASSQERAGVRKFF
>TRBV7-8|-|14
CASSVGTGSTEAFF
>TRBV7-9|-|15
CASSLVSRGFYEQYF
>TRBV11-2|-|15
CASSWGQGSSYEQYF
>TRBV7-7|medium-sized|14
CASSATGTTSEQFF
>TRBV29-1|few|13
CSVEVTASNGYTF
>TRBV6-6|many|12
CASSPGQGGAFF
>TRBV5-1|many|13
CASSIRWDTEAFF
>TRBV9|few|13
CASSSGLRYEQYF
>TRBV5-4|few|16
CASSPRGGSLNYGYTF
>TRBV7-3|many|14
CASSLSSLNGELFF
>TRBV6-2/TRBV6-3|-|13
CASKGGDTGELFF
>TRBV28|once|15
CASSLSGTGSVEQYF
>TRBV7-8|-|18
CAISPHRRGTQRTGELFF
>TRBV27|many|13
CASSLNRGTEAFF
>TRBV7-9|-|16
CASSPARGGSNQPQHF
>TRBV5-1|many|13
CASSRDYQETQYF
>TRBV4-3|few|18
CASSQDPPWEGADNEQFF
>TRBV12-3/TRBV12-4|-|15
CASSLGQGAYNEQFF
>TRBV20-1|-|13
CSALQGPQETQYF
>TRBV6-6|few|19
CASSYSLSRDGTSNYGYTF
>TRBV20-1|many|12
CSAPGFTDTQYF